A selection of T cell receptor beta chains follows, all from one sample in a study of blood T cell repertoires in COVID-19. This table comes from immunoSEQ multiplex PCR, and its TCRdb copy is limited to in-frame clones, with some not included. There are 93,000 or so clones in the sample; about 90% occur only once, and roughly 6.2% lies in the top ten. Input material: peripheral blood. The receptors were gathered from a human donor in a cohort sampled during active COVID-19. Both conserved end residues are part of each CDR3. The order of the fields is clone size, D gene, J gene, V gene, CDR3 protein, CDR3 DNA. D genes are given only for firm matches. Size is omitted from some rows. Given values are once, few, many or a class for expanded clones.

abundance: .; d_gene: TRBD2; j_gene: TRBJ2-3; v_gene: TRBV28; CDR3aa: CASSASGDSTDTQYF; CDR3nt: TGTGCCAGCAGCGCCAGCGGGGATTCCACAGATACGCAGTATTTT
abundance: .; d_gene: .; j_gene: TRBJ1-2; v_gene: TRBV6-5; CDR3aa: CASKAKGLRGYTF; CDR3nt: TGTGCCAGCAAGGCCAAGGGACTCCGTGGCTACACCTTC
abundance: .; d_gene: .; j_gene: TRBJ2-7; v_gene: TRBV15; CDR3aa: CATSSEGWGVYEQYF; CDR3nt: TGTGCCACCAGCAGTGAGGGTTGGGGAGTCTACGAGCAGTACTTC
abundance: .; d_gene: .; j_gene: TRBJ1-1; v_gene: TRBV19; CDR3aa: CASSISPGTPGEAFF; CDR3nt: TGTGCCAGTAGTATATCCCCCGGGACACCCGGTGAAGCTTTCTTT
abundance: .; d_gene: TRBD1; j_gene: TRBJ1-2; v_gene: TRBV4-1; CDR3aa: CASSQSTGSLYGYTF; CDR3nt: TGCGCCAGCAGCCAATCGACAGGGAGCCTCTATGGCTACACCTTC
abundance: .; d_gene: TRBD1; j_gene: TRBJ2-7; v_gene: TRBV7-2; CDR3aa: CASSGGTGGAYEQYF; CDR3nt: TGTGCCAGCAGCGGGGGGACAGGGGGCGCTTACGAGCAGTACTTC
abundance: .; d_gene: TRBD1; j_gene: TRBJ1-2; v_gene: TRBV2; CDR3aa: CASSEVGTGHYGYTF; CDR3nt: TGTGCCAGCAGTGAAGTAGGGACAGGGCACTATGGCTACACCTTC
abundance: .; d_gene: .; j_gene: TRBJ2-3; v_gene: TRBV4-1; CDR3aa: CASSRLLASSTDTQYF; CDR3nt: TGCGCCAGCAGCCGCCTCTTGGCCTCTAGCACAGATACGCAGTATTTT
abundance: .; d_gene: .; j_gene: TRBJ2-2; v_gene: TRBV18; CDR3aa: CASSSASLTGELFF; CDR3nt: TGTGCCAGCTCAAGTGCGTCTTTAACCGGGGAGCTGTTTTTT
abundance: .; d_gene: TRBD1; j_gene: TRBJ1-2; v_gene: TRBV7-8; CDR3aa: CASRDPPGTGGRTGYTF; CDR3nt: TGTGCCAGCAGAGATCCTCCGGGGACAGGGGGGAGAACGGGCTACACCTTC
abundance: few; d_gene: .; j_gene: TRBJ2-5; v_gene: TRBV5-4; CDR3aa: CASSLAGLGETQYF; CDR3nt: TGTGCCAGCAGCTTGGCAGGGTTGGGAGAGACCCAGTACTTC
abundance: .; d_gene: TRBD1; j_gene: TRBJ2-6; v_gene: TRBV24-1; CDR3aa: CATSDGQVSGANVLTF; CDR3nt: TGTGCCACCAGTGATGGACAGGTATCTGGGGCCAACGTCCTGACTTTC
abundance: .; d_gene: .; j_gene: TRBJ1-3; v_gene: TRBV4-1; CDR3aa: CASSPRAGNTIYF; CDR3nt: TGCGCCAGCAGCCCCCGGGCTGGAAACACCATATATTTT
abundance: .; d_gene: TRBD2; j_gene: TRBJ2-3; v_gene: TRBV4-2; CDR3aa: CASSQGLASDTQYF; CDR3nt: TGTGCCAGCAGCCAGGGACTAGCGTCAGATACGCAGTATTTT
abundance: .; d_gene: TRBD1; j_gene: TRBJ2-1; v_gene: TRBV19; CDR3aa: CASSRGQGYNEQFF; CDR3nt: TGTGCCAGTAGCCGTGGACAGGGGTACAATGAGCAGTTCTTC
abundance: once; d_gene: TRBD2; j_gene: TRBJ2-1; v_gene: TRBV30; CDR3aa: CAWSAVAGGWNEQFF; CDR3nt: TGTGCCTGGAGTGCCGTAGCGGGGGGCTGGAATGAGCAGTTCTTC
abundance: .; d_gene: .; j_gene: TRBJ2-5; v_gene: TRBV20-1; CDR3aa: CSASQGLGGGVETQYF; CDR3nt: TGCAGTGCTAGTCAGGGGTTAGGAGGGGGGGTCGAGACCCAGTACTTC
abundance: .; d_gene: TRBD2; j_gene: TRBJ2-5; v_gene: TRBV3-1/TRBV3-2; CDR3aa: CASSQHSGTPYF; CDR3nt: TGTGCCAGCAGCCAGCATAGCGGGACACCCTACTTC
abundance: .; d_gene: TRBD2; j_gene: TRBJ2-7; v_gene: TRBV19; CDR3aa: CASSPFLSGSSYEQYF; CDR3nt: TGTGCCAGTAGTCCGTTCCTTAGCGGGAGCTCTTACGAGCAGTACTTC
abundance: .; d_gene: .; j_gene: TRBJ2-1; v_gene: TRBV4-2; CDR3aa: CASSQEKGGYNEQFF; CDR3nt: TGTGCCAGCAGCCAAGAAAAAGGGGGCTACAATGAGCAGTTCTTC
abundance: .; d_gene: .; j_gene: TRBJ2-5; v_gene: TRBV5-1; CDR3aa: CASSLRGAEGLETQYF; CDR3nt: TGCGCCAGCAGCTTGCGTGGAGCGGAAGGCCTCGAGACCCAGTACTTC
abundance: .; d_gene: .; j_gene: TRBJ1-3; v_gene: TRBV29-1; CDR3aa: CSVGDWGNTIYF; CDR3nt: TGCAGCGTAGGGGACTGGGGAAACACCATATATTTT
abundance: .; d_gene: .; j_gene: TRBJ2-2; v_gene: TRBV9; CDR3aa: CASSVGSYAAGELFF; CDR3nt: TGTGCCAGCAGCGTAGGTTCTTACGCGGCCGGGGAGCTGTTTTTT
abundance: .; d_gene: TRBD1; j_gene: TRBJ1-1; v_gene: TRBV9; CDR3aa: CASSQGTGTEAFF; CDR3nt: TGTGCCAGCAGCCAAGGGACAGGCACTGAAGCTTTCTTT
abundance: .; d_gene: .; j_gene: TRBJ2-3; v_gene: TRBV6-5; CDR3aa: CASRPLGGRTDTQYF; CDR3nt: TGTGCCAGCAGGCCACTCGGGGGACGCACAGATACGCAGTATTTT
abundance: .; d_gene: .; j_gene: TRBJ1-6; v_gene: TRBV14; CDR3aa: CASSQESYSPLHF; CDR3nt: TGTGCCAGCAGCCAAGAAAGCTATTCACCCCTCCACTTT
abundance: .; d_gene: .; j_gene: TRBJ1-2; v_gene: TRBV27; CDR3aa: CASSFGGRPYTF; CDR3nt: TGTGCCAGCAGTTTCGGGGGACGACCCTACACCTTC
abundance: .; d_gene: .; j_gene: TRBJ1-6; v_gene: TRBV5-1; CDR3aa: CASREGGFSYNSPLHF; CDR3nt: TGCGCCAGCAGGGAGGGTGGGTTCTCCTATAATTCACCCCTCCACTTT
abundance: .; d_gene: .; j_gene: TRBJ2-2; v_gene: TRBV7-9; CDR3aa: CASSLDSLGTGELFF; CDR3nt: TGTGCCAGCAGCTTAGATTCCCTAGGCACCGGGGAGCTGTTTTTT
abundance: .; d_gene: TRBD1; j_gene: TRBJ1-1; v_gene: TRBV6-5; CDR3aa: CASVGQRVAEAFF; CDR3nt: TGTGCCAGCGTGGGACAGAGAGTGGCTGAAGCTTTCTTT
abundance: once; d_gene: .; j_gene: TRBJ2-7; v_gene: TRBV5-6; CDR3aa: CASSLAGYYEQYF; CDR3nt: TGTGCCAGCAGCCTGGCGGGATACTACGAGCAGTACTTC
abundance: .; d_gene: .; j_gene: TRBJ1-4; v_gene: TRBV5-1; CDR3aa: CASSLGGNEKLFF; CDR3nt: TGCGCCAGCAGCTTAGGGGGTAATGAAAAACTGTTTTTT
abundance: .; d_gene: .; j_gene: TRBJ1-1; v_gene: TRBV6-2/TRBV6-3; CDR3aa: CASSEDSNTEAFF; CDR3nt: TGTGCCAGCAGTGAGGACAGTAACACTGAAGCTTTCTTT
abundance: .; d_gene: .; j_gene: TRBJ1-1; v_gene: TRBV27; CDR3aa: CASSLSGGLSPRGAFF; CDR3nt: TGTGCCAGCAGTTTGTCGGGGGGCTTAAGCCCGCGTGGGGCTTTCTTT
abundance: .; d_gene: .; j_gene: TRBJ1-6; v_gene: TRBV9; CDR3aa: CASSAAGDSSPLHF; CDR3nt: TGTGCCAGCAGCGCGGCAGGGGATAGTTCACCCCTCCACTTT
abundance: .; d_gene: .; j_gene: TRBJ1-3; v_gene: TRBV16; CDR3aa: CASSQVSGNTIYF; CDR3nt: TGTGCCAGCAGCCAAGTATCGGGGAACACCATATATTTT
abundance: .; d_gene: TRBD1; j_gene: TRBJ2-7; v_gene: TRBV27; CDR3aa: CASSVDRGAYEQYF; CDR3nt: TGTGCCAGCTCCGTGGACAGGGGAGCCTACGAGCAGTACTTC
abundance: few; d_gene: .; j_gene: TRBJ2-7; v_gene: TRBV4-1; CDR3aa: CASSQTAFYEQYF; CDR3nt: TGCGCCAGCAGCCAAACAGCTTTTTACGAGCAGTACTTC
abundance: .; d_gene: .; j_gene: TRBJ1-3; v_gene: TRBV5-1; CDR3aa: CASSPGSRDTIYF; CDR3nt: TGCGCCAGCAGTCCCGGTTCGCGGGACACCATATATTTT
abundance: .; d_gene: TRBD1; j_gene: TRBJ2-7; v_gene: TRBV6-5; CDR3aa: CASSYRGGANEQYF; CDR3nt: TGTGCCAGCAGTTATAGAGGGGGCGCGAACGAGCAGTACTTC
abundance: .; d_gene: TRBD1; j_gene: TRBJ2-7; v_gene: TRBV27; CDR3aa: CASSPRTGRSYEQYF; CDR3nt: TGTGCCAGCAGTCCGAGGACAGGGAGGTCCTACGAGCAGTACTTC
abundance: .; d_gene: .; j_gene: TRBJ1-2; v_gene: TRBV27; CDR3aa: CASSLSMEGSFYYGYTF; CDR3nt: TGTGCCAGCAGTTTATCGATGGAGGGGTCCTTTTATTATGGCTACACCTTC
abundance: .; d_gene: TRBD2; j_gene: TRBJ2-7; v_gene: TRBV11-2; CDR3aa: CASSDHSGRATYEQYF; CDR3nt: TGTGCCAGCAGCGACCACAGCGGGAGGGCTACCTACGAGCAGTACTTC
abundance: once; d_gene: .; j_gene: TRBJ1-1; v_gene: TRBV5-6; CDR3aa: CASSFGQLLNTEAFF; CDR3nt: TGTGCCAGCAGCTTTGGACAGCTACTAAACACTGAAGCTTTCTTT
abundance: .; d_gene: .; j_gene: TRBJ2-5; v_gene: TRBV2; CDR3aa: CASSDPPSAQETQYF; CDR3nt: TGTGCCAGCAGTGATCCCCCTAGCGCGCAAGAGACCCAGTACTTC
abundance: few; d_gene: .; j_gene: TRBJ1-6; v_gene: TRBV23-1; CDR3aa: CASSQSRQYNSPLHF; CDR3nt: TGCGCCAGCAGTCAATCGCGACAGTATAATTCACCCCTCCACTTT
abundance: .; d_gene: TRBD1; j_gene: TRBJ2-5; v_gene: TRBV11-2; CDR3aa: CASGHRGREETQYF; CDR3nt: TGTGCCAGCGGACACAGGGGGCGGGAAGAGACCCAGTACTTC
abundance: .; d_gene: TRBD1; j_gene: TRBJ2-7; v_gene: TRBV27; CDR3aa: CASSLNRGYEQYF; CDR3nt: TGTGCCAGCAGTTTAAACAGGGGGTACGAGCAGTACTTC
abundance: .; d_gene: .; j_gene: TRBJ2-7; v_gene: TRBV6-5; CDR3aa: CASSREGRGLGEQYF; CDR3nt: TGTGCCAGCAGCCGGGAGGGGAGGGGGCTTGGCGAGCAGTACTTC
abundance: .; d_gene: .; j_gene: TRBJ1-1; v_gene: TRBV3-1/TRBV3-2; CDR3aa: CASSRDRSEAFF; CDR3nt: TGTGCCAGCAGCCGCGACAGGAGTGAAGCTTTCTTT
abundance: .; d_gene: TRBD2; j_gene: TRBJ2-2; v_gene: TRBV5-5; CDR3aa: CASSLWLAGAGTGELFF; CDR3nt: TGTGCCAGCAGCTTGTGGCTAGCGGGGGCGGGTACCGGGGAGCTGTTTTTT
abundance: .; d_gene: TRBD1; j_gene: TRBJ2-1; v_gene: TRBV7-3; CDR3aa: CASSSGQGRPSYNEQFF; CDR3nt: TGTGCCAGCAGCTCCGGACAGGGCCGGCCTTCCTACAATGAGCAGTTCTTC
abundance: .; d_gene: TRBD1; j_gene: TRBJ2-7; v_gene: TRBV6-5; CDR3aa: CASRIDTTGLEQYF; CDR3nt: TGTGCCAGCAGGATCGACACGACAGGGCTCGAGCAGTACTTC
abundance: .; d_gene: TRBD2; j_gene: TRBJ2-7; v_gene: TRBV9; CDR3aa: CASSLGTSGRDEQYF; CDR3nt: TGTGCCAGCAGCCTAGGGACTAGCGGGAGAGACGAGCAGTACTTC
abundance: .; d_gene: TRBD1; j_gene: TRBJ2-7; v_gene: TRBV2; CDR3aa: CASRGTVNSYEQYF; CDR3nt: TGTGCCAGCAGGGGGACAGTCAACTCCTACGAGCAGTACTTC